Shown below are 13 T cell receptor beta chains from a single sample sequenced in a study of sequential checkpoint blockade in melanoma (dated by TCRdb to about 2019). The sample's treatment or condition label, in plain terms: randomized to nivolumab then ipilimumab (arm A) or the reverse (arm B). The method was the immunoSEQ multiplex PCR assay. The source is immuneACCESS, and TCRdb retained only in-frame sequences with V and J called. Part of the clones is not carried over; for the studies checked, unresolved V genes explain less than half of this, and the remainder is unexplained. The sample profile shows roughly 8,800 clones; 60% to 80% of them were found once. The ten largest clonotypes hold 24% of the sample. The specimen was CD8+ T cells sorted from blood (inferred from file names), collected from a patient given nivolumab and ipilimumab in sequence. Receptors originate from a human donor with melanoma.

CDR3 sequence reads: CASSYLDSAVDTQYF. In DNA form, the CDR3 reads TGTGCCAGCAGCTATCTAGATTCGGCCGTAGATACGCAGTATTTT. This rearrangement joins TRBV5-4 to TRBJ2-3; D unresolved. The CDR3 sequence is 15 residues long. V dropped 3 bases and J dropped 5 bases, with 16 bases sitting between them. Germline V CDR1 and CDR2: SGHNT, YYREEE (reference sequence). Variable domain in full (rest from reference TRBV5-4 and TRBJ2-3): ETGVTQSPTHLIKTRGQQVTLRCSSQSGHNTVSWYQQALGQGPQFIFQYYREEENGRGNFPPRFSGLQFPNYSSELNVNALELDDSALYLCASSYLDSAVDTQYFGPGTRLTVL.

This clone was recorded only once. The CDR3 spells CASRLTGLLSQPQHF. In DNA, the CDR3 is TGTGCCAGCAGACTAACAGGGCTTCTCAGTCAGCCCCAGCATTTT. The chain uses TRBV2 and TRBJ1-5; D possibly corresponds to TRBD1 (6 bases). This CDR3 region has 15 residues. V lost 6 bases and J 6 bases, leaving 18 bases between the germline ends. CDR1 is SNHLY and CDR2 is FYNNEI in the germline V gene. The full variable domain, its missing parts supplied by reference TRBV2 and TRBJ1-5, is EPEVTQTPSHQVTQMGQEVILRCVPISNHLYFYWYRQILGQKVEFLVSFYNNEISEKSEIFDDQFSVERPDGSNFTLKIRSTKLEDSAMYFCASRLTGLLSQPQHFGDGTRLSIL.

The gene calls are TRBV6-5 and TRBJ2-7; TRBD1 is a possible D gene (6 bases). The germline V gene has CDR1 MNHEY and CDR2 SVGAGI. The CDR3 has 14 amino acids. V was shortened by 2 bases and J by 5 bases, with 13 bases between the two germline ends. The CDR3 loop is CASSYQTGEDEQYF. CDR3 bases: TGTGCCAGCAGTTACCAGACAGGAGAGGACGAGCAGTACTTC.

This sequence joins TRBV5-1 and TRBJ2-5; D possibly corresponds to TRBD2 (6 bases). V gave up 4 bases and J gave up 0 bases, with 16 bases separating them. This CDR3 is built from 16 residues. From germline, CDR1 is SGHRS and CDR2 YFSETQ. The CDR3, as DNA: TGCGCCAGCAGCGATATTAGCGGTTTAAACCAAGAGACCCAGTACTTC. Its protein product is CASSDISGLNQETQYF.

The chain employs TRBV4-3 and TRBJ2-2; TRBD2 is a possible D gene (5 bases). Germline-derived CDR1 and CDR2 are LGHNA and YSLEER. The length of the CDR3 is 14 residues. The V gene lost 0 bases and the J gene lost 5 bases, with 7 bases spanning the gap. CDR3 region: CASSQDRGTGELFF. Written as DNA, the CDR3 is TGCGCCAGCAGCCAAGATCGAGGGACCGGGGAGCTGTTTTTT.

This clone is medium-sized in the sample. This rearrangement joins TRBV14 to TRBJ1-5; D is perhaps TRBD1 (5 bases). Germline V gene lookup returns CDR1 SGHDN and CDR2 FVKESK. This CDR3 spans 13 amino acids. Trimming shortened V by 1 base and J by 10 bases, and 11 bases separated the two germline ends. The CDR3: CASSQGPGAPQHF. In nucleotides, the CDR3 is TGTGCCAGCAGCCAAGGCCCTGGGGCCCCCCAGCATTTT.

The chain links TRBV9 to TRBJ1-2, with 9 bases that match TRBD1. The length of the CDR3 is 15 residues. The V and J ends lost 1 base and 4 bases, in that order; junction bases with no gene match: 5. Germline V CDR1 and CDR2: SGDLS, YYNGEE. The DNA for the CDR3 is TGTGCCAGCAGCGTATCAACAGGGGGCTTCTATGGCTACACCTTC. It translates to CASSVSTGGFYGYTF.

V gene TRBV6-5 combines with J gene TRBJ1-1; TRBD1 matches 9 bases. CDR3 length equals 14 residues. Germline V gives CDR1 MNHEY, CDR2 SVGAGI. V trimming: 0 bases; J trimming: 4 bases; junction bases outside the gene matches: 0. The CDR3 is CASSYSQGATEAFF. In nucleotides, the CDR3 is TGTGCCAGCAGTTACTCACAGGGGGCCACTGAAGCTTTCTTT.

V and J are TRBV29-1 and TRBJ2-1; D is undetermined. Trimming shortened V by 3 bases and J by 3 bases, and 12 bases separated the two germline ends. CDR3 size: 14 residues. Looked up from germline, CDR1 is SQVTM and CDR2 is ANQGSEA. CDR3 region: CSVDGLTYYNEQFF. The CDR3 DNA is TGCAGCGTTGATGGTCTAACCTACTACAATGAGCAGTTCTTC.

J is TRBJ1-2 and V is TRBV7-9, with D hard to call. The ends were cut back, 6 bases at V and 5 bases at J, with 16 bases in the middle. In germline, CDR1 is SEHNR, CDR2 FQNEAQ (reference sequence). The CDR3 has 14 amino acids. The CDR3 sequence is CASSTPEEAYGYTF. The CDR3 DNA follows: TGTGCCAGCAGTACCCCGGAGGAAGCTTATGGCTACACCTTC.

V gene TRBV5-1 combines with J gene TRBJ2-3; 12 bases line up with TRBD2. CDR1 is SGHRS, CDR2 YFSETQ, per germline. V shed 5 bases and J 8 bases; nucleotides not matched to a gene: 9. This CDR3 contains 15 residues. The CDR3 nucleotides are TGCGCCAGCAGAACGGAACTAGCGGGAGGTAGTACGCAGTATTTT. Its translation: CASRTELAGGSTQYF.

This chain uses TRBV6-5 with TRBJ2-5; a weak D match, TRBD2 (5 bases). V lost 7 bases, J lost 0 bases, and 12 bases lay in between. CDR1 is MNHEY and CDR2 is SVGAGI in the germline V gene. The CDR3 is 14 amino acids. DNA of the CDR3: TGTGCCAGCACCCTCGGGGTAAACCAAGAGACCCAGTACTTC. It codes for CASTLGVNQETQYF.

The rearrangement joins TRBV29-1 to TRBJ1-1; D might be TRBD1 (6 bases). This CDR3 region has 16 residues. In germline, CDR1 is SQVTM, CDR2 ANQGSEA. The germline V and J ends were trimmed by 5 bases and 0 bases, with 19 bases remaining between them. The DNA for the CDR3 is TGCAGCGTTCCGGCGGACCCAGGGGATTTGAACACTGAAGCTTTCTTT. Protein: CSVPADPGDLNTEAFF.